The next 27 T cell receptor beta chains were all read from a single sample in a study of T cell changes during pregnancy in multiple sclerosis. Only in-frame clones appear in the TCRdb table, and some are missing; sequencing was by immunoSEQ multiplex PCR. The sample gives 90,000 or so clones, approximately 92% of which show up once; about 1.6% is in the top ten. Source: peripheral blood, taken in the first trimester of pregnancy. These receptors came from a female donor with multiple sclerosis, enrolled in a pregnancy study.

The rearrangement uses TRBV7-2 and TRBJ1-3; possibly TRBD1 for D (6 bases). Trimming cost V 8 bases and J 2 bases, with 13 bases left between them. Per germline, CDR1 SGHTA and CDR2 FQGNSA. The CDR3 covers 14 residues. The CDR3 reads CASGSGATGNTIYF. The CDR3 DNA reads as TGTGCCAGCGGTTCAGGGGCAACTGGAAACACCATATATTTT.

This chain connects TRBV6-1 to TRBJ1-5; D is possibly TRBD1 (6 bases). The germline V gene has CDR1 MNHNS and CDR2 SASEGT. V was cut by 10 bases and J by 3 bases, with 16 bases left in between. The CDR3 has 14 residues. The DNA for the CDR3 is TGTGCCATCAGCCGGACAGCCAACAATCAGCCCCAGCATTTT. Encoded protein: CAISRTANNQPQHF.

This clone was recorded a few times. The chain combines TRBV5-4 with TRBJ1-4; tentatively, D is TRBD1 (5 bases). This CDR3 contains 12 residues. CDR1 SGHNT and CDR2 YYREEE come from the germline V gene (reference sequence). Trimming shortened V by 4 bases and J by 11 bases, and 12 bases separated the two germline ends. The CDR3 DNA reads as TGTGCCAGCAGCGCAGACAGTACTAAACTGTTTTTT. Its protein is CASSADSTKLFF.

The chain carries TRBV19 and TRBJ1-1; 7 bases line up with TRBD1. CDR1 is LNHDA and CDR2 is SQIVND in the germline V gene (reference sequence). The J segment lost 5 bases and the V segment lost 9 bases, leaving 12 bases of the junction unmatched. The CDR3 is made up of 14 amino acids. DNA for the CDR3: TGTGCCAGCATTCCCCCAGGGGGAAGGACTGAAGCTTTCTTT. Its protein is CASIPPGGRTEAFF.

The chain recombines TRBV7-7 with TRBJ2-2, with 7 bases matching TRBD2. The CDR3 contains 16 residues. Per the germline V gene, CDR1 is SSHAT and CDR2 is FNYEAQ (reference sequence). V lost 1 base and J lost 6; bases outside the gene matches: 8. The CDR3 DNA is TGTGCCAGCAGCTTAGGCCCCCGCGGGAGCCCCGGGGAGCTGTTTTTT. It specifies CASSLGPRGSPGELFF. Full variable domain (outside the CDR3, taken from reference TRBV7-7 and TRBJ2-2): GAGVSQSPRYKVTKRGQDVTLRCDPISSHATLYWYQQALGQGPEFLTYFNYEAQPDKSGLPSDRFSAERPEGSISTLTIQRTEQRDSAMYRCASSLGPRGSPGELFFGEGSRLTVL.

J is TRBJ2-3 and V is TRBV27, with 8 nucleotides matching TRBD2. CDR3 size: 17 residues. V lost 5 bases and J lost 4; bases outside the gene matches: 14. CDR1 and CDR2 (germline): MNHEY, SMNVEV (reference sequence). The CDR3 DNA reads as TGTGCCAGCAGTCCACTGAGGACTAGCAGTGGGCCAGATACGCAGTATTTT. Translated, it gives CASSPLRTSSGPDTQYF.

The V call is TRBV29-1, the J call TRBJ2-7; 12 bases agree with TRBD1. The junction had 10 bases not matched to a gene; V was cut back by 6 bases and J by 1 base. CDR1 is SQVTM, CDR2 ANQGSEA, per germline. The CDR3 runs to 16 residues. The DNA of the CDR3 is TGCAGCGTCTTCGGGACAGGGGGCGGGGGGTCCTACGAGCAGTACTTC. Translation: CSVFGTGGGGSYEQYF.

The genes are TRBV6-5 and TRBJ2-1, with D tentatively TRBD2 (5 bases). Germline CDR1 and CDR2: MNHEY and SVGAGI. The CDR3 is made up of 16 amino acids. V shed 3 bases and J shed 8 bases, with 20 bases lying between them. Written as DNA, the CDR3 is TGTGCCAGCAGTTATGTAATGCGTACTAGTTACCATGAGCAGTTCTTC. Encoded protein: CASSYVMRTSYHEQFF.

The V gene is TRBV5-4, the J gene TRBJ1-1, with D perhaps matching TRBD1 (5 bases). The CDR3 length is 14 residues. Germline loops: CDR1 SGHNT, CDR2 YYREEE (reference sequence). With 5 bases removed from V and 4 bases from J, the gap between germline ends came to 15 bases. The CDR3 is CASRSRGGSTEAFF. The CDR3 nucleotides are TGTGCCAGCAGGTCCCGGGGCGGGAGCACTGAAGCTTTCTTT.

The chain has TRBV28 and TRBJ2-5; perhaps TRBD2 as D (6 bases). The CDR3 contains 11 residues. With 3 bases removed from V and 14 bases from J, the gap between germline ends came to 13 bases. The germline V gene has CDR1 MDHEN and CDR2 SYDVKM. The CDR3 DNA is TGTGCCAGCAGTTTCCGAGGGCGGGGATACTTC. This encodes CASSFRGRGYF. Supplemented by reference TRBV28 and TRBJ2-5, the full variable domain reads DVKVTQSSRYLVKRTGEKVFLECVQDMDHENMFWYRQDPGLGLRLIYFSYDVKMKEKGDIPEGYSVSREKKERFSLILESASTNQTSMYLCASSFRGRGYFGPGTRLLVL.

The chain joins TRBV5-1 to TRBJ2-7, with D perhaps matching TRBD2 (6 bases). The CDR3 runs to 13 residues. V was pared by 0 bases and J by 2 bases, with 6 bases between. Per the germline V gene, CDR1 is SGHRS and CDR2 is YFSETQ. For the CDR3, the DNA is TGCGCCAGCAGCTTGGGGAGGGCCTACGAGCAGTACTTC. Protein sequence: CASSLGRAYEQYF.

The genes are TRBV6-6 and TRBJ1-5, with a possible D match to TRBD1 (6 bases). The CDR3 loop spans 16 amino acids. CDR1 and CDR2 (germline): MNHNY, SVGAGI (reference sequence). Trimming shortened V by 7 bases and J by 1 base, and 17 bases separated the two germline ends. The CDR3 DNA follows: TGTGCCAGCACCCAACGGGGGGCGCAGAGCAATCAGCCCCAGCATTTT. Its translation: CASTQRGAQSNQPQHF.

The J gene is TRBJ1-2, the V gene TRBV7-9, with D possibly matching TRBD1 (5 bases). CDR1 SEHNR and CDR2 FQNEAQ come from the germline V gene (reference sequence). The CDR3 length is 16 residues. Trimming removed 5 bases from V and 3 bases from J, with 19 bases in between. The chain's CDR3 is CASSDARGRADYGYTF. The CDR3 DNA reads TGTGCCAGCAGCGACGCCCGGGGGAGGGCTGACTATGGCTACACCTTC.

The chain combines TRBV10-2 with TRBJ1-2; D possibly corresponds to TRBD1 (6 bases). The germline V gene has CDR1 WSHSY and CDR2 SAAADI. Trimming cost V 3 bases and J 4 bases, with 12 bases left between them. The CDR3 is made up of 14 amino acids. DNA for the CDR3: TGCGCCAGCAGTGAAAGGGGAGGGGGCTATGGCTACACCTTC. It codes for CASSERGGGYGYTF.

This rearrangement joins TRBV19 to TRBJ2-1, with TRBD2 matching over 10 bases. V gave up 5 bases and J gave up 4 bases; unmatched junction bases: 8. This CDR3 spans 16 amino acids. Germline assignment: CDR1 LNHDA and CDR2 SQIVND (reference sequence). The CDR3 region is CASSFSVLAGYNEQFF. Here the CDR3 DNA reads TGTGCCAGTAGTTTTTCGGTACTAGCGGGATACAATGAGCAGTTCTTC.

In DNA, the CDR3 is TGTGCCAGCAGTTTCGACAGTAGCACAGATACGCAGTATTTT. Protein product: CASSFDSSTDTQYF. The genes are TRBV28 and TRBJ2-3, with TRBD1 as a possible D gene (5 bases). This CDR3 is 14 amino acids long. V was shortened by 3 bases and J by 0 bases, with 7 bases between the two germline ends. Germline V gene lookup returns CDR1 MDHEN and CDR2 SYDVKM. The variable domain in full, completed from reference TRBV28 and TRBJ2-3, reads DVKVTQSSRYLVKRTGEKVFLECVQDMDHENMFWYRQDPGLGLRLIYFSYDVKMKEKGDIPEGYSVSREKKERFSLILESASTNQTSMYLCASSFDSSTDTQYFGPGTRLTVL.

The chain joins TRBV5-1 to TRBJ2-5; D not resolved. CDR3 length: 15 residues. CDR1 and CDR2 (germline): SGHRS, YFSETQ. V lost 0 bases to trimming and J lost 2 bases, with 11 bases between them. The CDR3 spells CASSLGRQVQETQYF. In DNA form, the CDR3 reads TGCGCCAGCAGCTTGGGACGGCAGGTACAAGAGACCCAGTACTTC.

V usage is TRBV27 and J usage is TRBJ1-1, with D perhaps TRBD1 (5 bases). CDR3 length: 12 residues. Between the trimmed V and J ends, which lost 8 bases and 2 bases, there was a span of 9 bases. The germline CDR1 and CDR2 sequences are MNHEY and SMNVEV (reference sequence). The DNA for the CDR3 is TGTGCCAGCGGTCAGGGAAACACTGAAGCTTTCTTT. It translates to CASGQGNTEAFF.

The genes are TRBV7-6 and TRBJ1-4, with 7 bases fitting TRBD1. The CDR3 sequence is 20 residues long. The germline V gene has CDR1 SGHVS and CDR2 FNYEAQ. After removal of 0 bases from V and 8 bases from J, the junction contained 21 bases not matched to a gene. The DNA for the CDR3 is TGTGCCAGCAGCTTAGCTAGACAGGGTTCTCGGGACCTAGAGAGCGAAAAACTGTTTTTT. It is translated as CASSLARQGSRDLESEKLFF.

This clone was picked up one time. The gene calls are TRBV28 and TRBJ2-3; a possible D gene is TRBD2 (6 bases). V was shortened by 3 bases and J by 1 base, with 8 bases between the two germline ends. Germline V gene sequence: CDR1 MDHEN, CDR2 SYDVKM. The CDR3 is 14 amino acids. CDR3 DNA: TGTGCCAGCAGTTTTGGAGGGCGCACAGATACGCAGTATTTT. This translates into CASSFGGRTDTQYF.

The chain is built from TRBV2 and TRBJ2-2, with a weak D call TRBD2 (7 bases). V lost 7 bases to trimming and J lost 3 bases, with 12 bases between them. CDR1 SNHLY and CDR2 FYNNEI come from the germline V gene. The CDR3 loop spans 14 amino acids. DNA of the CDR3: TGTGCCAGCAAGGCGGGGGCGGACACCGGGGAGCTGTTTTTT. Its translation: CASKAGADTGELFF.

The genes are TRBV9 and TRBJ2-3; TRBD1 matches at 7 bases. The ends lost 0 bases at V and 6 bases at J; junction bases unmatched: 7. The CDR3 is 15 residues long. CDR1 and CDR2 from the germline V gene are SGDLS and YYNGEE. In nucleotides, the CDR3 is TGTGCCAGCAGCGTAGGCCCCCAACAGGGGGATACGCAGTATTTT. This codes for CASSVGPQQGDTQYF.

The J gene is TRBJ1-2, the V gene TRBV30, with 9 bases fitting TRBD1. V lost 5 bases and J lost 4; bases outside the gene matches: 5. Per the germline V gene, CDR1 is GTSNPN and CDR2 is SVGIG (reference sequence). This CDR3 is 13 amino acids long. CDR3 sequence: CAWGTGGSYGYTF. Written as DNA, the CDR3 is TGTGCCTGGGGTACAGGGGGCAGCTATGGCTACACCTTC.

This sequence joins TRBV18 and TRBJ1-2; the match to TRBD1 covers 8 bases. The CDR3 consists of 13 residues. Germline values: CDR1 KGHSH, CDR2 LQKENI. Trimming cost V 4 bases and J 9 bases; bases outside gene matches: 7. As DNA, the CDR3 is TGTGCCAGCTCACTGGGACAGGCGTCAAGCTACACCTTC. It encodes CASSLGQASSYTF.

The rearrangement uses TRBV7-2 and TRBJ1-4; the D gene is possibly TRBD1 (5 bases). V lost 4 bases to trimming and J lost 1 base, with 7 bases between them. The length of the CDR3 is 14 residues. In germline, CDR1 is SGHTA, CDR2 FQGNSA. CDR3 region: CASSSQGTNEKLFF. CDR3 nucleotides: TGTGCCAGCAGCTCGCAGGGAACTAATGAAAAACTGTTTTTT. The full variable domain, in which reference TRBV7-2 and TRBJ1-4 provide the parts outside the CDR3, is GAGVSQSPSNKVTEKGKDVELRCDPISGHTALYWYRQSLGQGLEFLIYFQGNSAPDKSGLPSDRFSAERTGGSVSTLTIQRTQQEDSAVYLCASSSQGTNEKLFFGSGTQLSVL.

The CDR3 nucleotides read TGTGCCAGCAGCGCGTACCAGGGATCCGACACTGAAGCTTTCTTT. It translates to CASSAYQGSDTEAFF. The chain joins TRBV9 to TRBJ1-1; possibly TRBD1 for D (5 bases). The ends were cut back, 3 bases at V and 3 bases at J, with 15 bases in the middle. Looked up from germline, CDR1 is SGDLS and CDR2 is YYNGEE. The CDR3 covers 15 residues.

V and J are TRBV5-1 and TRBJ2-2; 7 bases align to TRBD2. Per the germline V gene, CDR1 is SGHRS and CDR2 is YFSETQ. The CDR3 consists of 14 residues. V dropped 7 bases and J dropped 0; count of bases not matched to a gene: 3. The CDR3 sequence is CASGLAANTGELFF. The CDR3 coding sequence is TGCGCCAGCGGCCTAGCGGCGAACACCGGGGAGCTGTTTTTT. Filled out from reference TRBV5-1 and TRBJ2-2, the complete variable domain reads KAGVTQTPRYLIKTRGQQVTLSCSPISGHRSVSWYQQTPGQGLQFLFEYFSETQRNKGNFPGRFSGRQFSNSRSEMNVSTLELGDSALYLCASGLAANTGELFFGEGSRLTVL.